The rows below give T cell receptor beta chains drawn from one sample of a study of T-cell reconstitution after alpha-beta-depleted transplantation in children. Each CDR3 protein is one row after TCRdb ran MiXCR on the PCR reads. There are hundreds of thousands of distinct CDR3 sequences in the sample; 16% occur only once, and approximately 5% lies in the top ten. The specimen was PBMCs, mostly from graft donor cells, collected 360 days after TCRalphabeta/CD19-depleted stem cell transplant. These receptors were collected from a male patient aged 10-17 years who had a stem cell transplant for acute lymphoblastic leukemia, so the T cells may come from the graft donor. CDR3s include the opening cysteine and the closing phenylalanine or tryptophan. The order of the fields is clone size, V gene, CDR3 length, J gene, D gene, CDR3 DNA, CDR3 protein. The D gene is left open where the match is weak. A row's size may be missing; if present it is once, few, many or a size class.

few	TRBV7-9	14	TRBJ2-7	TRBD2	TGTGCCAGCAGCTCTACTAGCGGTCAATACGAGCAGTACTTC	CASSSTSGQYEQYF
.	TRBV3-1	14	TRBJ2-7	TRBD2	TGTGCCAGCAGCCAAGCTAGCGGGAGGGTCGAGCAGTACTTC	CASSQASGRVEQYF
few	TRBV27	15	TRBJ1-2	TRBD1	TGTGCCAGCAGCCTGACCGGGACAGGAGACTATGGCTACACCTTC	CASSLTGTGDYGYTF
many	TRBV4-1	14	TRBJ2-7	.	TGCGCCAGCAGCCAAGGTGGCAGTTTCTACGAGCAGTACTTC	CASSQGGSFYEQYF
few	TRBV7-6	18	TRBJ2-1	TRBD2	TGTGCCAGCAGCTTAAACCCAGCGGGAGGGTTGGTTAACAATGAGCAGTTCTTC	CASSLNPAGGLVNNEQFF
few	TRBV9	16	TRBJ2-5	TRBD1	TGTGCCAGCAGCGAGTGGGACAGTATGGGCCAAGAGACCCAGTACTTC	CASSEWDSMGQETQYF
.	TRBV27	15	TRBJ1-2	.	TGTGCCAGCCCTTTAGGGGACCAGGGGAACTATGGCTACACCTTC	CASPLGDQGNYGYTF
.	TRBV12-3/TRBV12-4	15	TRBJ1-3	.	TGTGCCAGCAGTGCTGGACGGCCTTCTGGAAACACCATATATTTT	CASSAGRPSGNTIYF
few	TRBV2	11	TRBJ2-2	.	TGTGCCAGCCGGGCCACCGGGGAGCTGTTTTTT	CASRATGELFF
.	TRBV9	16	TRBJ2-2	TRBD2	TGTGCCAGCAGCCCTAGCGGGAGGGCCTACACCGGGGAGCTGTTTTTT	CASSPSGRAYTGELFF
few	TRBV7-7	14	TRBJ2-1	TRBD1	TGTGCCAGCAGCCCACGGACAGGGACCGGTGAGCAGTTCTTC	CASSPRTGTGEQFF
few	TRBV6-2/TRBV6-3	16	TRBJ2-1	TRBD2	TGTGCCAGCAGTTCACCAACTAGCGGGAGAGGTAATGAGCAGTTCTTC	CASSSPTSGRGNEQFF
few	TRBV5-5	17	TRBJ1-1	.	TGTGCCAGCATGGGGTCGGGGGCTCGGCCTATGAACACTGAAGCTTTCTTT	CASMGSGARPMNTEAFF
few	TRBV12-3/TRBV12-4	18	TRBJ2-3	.	TGTGCCAGCAGTTTTGCCCGGACTAGAAGCACAGGGGGAGATACGCAGTATTTT	CASSFARTRSTGGDTQYF
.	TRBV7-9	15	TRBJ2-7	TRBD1	TGTGCCAGCAGTACGGTCGACAGGGAATCCTACGAGCAGTACTTC	CASSTVDRESYEQYF
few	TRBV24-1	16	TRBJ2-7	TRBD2	TGTGCCACCAGTGAGGGCTATAGCGGGAGGAGGAACGAGCAGTACTTC	CATSEGYSGRRNEQYF